The 5 T cell receptor beta chains reported below all come from one sample, sequenced in a study of blood T cell repertoires in COVID-19. This table comes from immunoSEQ multiplex PCR, and its TCRdb copy is limited to in-frame clones, with some not included. The sample holds about 250,000 clones; about 80% are singletons and the top ten take roughly 10%. The sequenced material came from peripheral blood. The receptor set was obtained from an older man with acute or convalescent COVID-19.

The rearrangement uses TRBV11-3 and TRBJ1-1; unclear D gene. V was shortened by 2 bases and J by 0 bases, with 4 bases between the two germline ends. Germline V gives CDR1 SGHNT, CDR2 YENEEA. The CDR3 has 13 amino acids. The CDR3 here is CASSLTVNTEAFF. The CDR3 DNA follows: TGTGCCAGCAGCTTAACGGTGAACACTGAAGCTTTCTTT.

CDR3 amino acids: CASTSGTGGTGELFF. The CDR3 DNA follows: TGTGCCAGTACCTCCGGGACAGGGGGAACCGGGGAGCTGTTTTTT. The chain has TRBV19 and TRBJ2-2; 11 bases map to TRBD1. CDR3 length: 15 amino acids. V shed 7 bases, J shed 5 bases, and the junction held 6 bases outside the gene matches. Germline assignment: CDR1 LNHDA and CDR2 SQIVND (reference sequence).

This chain joins TRBV29-1 and TRBJ2-7; 7 nucleotides agree with TRBD1. Germline V lookup: CDR1 SQVTM, CDR2 ANQGSEA. The V and J ends lost 4 bases and 0 bases, in that order; junction bases with no gene match: 6. The CDR3 consists of 14 residues. The CDR3 DNA is TGCAGCGTTGGGACAGGCCGTAGCTCCTACGAGCAGTACTTC. Amino acids: CSVGTGRSSYEQYF.

This chain connects TRBV11-2 to TRBJ2-7; TRBD2 matches 9 bases. Germline lookup yields CDR1 SGHAT and CDR2 FQNNGV. V lost 1 base to trimming and J lost 0 bases; unmatched junction nucleotides: 4. There are 16 residues in the CDR3. The CDR3 nucleotides are TGTGCCAGCAGCTTAGGACCGGGACTAGCCTCCTACGAGCAGTACTTC. It yields the protein CASSLGPGLASYEQYF.

The chain is built from TRBV4-1 and TRBJ1-4, with a tentative D call TRBD1 (6 bases). Germline assignment: CDR1 MGHRA and CDR2 YSYEKL. CDR3 length equals 16 residues. Trimming left V 0 bases short and J 7 bases short, with 15 bases between. CDR3 protein: CASSQDRGLRGEKLFF. The CDR3 coding sequence is TGCGCCAGCAGCCAAGATCGCGGCCTCAGGGGTGAAAAACTGTTTTTT.